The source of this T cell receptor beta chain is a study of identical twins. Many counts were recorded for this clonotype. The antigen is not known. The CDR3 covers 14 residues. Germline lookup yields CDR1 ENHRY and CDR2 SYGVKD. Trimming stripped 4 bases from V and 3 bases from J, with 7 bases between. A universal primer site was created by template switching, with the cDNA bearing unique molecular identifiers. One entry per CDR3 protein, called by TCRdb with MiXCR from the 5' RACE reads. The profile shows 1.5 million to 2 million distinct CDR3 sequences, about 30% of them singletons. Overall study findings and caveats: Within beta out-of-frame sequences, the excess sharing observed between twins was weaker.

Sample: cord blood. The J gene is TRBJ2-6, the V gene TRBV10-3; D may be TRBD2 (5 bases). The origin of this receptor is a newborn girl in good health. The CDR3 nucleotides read TGTGCCATCAGTGCAGGACTTGGGGCCAACGTCCTGACTTTC. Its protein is CAISAGLGANVLTF.